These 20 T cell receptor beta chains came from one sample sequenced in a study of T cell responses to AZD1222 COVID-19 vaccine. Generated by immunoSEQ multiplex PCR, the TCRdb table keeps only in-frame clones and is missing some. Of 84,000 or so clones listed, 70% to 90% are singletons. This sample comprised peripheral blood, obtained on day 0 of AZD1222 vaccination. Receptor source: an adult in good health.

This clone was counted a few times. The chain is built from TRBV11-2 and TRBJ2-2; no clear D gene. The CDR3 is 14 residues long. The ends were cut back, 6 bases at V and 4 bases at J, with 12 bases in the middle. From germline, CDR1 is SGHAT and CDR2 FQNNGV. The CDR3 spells CASRDLAVTGELFF. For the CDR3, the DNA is TGTGCCAGCAGAGACCTGGCAGTCACCGGGGAGCTGTTTTTT.

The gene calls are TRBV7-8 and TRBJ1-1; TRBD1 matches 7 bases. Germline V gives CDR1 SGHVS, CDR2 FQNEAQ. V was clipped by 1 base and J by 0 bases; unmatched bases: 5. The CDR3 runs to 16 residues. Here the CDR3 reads CASSLVQGEMNTEAFF. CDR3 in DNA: TGTGCCAGCAGCTTAGTGCAGGGGGAGATGAACACTGAAGCTTTCTTT.

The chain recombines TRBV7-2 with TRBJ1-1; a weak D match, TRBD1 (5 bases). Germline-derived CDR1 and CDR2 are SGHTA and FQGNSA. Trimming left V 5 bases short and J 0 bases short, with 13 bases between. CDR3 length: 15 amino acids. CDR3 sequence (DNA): TGTGCCAGCAGCCTATCATTGACAGTGAACACTGAAGCTTTCTTT. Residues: CASSLSLTVNTEAFF.

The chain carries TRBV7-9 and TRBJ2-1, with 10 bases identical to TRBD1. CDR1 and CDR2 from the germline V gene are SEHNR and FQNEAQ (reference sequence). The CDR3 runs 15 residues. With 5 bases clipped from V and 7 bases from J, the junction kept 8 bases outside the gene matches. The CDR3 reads CASSTTSGQGNEQFF. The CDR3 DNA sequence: TGTGCCAGCAGCACCACATCGGGACAGGGGAATGAGCAGTTCTTC.

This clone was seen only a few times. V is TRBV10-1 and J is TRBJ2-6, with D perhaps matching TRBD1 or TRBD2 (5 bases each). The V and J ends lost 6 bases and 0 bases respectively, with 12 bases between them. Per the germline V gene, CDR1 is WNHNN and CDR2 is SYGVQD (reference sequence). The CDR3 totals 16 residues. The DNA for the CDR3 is TGCGCCAGCAGCCCCGGGACGGCCTCTGGGGCCAACGTCCTGACTTTC. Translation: CASSPGTASGANVLTF.

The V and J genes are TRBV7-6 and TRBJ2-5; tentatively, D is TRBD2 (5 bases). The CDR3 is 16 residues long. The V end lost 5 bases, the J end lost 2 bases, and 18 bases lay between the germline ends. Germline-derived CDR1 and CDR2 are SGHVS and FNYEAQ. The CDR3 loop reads CASSQEISEVQETQYF. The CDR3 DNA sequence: TGTGCCAGCAGCCAGGAGATTAGCGAAGTACAAGAGACCCAGTACTTC.

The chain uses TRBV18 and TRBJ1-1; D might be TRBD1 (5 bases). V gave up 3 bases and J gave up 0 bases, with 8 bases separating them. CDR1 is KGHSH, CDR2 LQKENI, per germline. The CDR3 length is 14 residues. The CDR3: CASSPTTVNTEAFF. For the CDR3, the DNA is TGTGCCAGCTCACCTACGACAGTGAACACTGAAGCTTTCTTT.

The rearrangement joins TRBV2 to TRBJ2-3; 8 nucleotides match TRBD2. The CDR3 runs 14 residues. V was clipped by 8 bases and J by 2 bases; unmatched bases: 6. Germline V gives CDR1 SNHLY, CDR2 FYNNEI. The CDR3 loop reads CASRAGGATDTQYF. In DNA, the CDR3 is TGTGCCAGCCGGGCGGGAGGAGCCACAGATACGCAGTATTTT.

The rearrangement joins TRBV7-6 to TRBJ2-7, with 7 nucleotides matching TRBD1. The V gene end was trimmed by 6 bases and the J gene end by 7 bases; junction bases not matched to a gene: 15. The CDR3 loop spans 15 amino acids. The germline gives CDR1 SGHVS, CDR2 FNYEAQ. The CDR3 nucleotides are TGTGCCAGCAGGCACACCCCGGGACAGAGGTGGGAGCAGTACTTC. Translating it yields CASRHTPGQRWEQYF. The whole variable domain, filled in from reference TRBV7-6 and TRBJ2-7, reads GAGVSQSPRYKVTKRGQDVALRCDPISGHVSLYWYRQALGQGPEFLTYFNYEAQQDKSGLPNDRFSAERPEGSISTLTIQRTEQRDSAMYRCASRHTPGQRWEQYFGPGTRLTVT.

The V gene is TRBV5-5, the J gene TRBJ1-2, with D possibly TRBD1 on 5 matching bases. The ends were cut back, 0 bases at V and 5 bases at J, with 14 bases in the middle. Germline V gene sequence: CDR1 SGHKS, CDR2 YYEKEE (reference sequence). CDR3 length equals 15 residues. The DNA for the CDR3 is TGTGCCAGCAGCTTGGGGGATGCGGGGCGGTATGGCTACACCTTC. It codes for CASSLGDAGRYGYTF.

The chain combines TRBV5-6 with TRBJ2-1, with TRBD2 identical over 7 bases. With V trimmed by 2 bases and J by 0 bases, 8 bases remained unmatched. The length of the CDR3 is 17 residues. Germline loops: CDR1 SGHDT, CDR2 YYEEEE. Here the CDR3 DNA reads TGTGCCAGCAGCTTCTTACTAGCGCAAAGCTCCTACAATGAGCAGTTCTTC. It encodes CASSFLLAQSSYNEQFF.

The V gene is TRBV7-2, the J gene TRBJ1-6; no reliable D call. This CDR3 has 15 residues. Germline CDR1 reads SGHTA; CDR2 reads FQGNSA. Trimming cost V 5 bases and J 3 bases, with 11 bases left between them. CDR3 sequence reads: CASSETWSYNSPLHF. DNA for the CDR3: TGTGCCAGCAGCGAGACCTGGAGCTATAATTCACCCCTCCACTTT.

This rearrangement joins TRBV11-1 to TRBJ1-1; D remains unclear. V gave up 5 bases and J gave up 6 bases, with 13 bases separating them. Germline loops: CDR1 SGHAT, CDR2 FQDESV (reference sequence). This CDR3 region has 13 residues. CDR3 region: CASSQPGGAEAFF. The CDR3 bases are TGTGCCAGCAGCCAGCCAGGCGGGGCTGAAGCTTTCTTT.

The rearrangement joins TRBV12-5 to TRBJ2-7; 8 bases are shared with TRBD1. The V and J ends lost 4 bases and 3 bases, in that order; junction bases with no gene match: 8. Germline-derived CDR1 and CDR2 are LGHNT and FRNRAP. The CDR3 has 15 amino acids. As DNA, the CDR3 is TGTGCTAGTGGTTCCCCCGGGACAGGTTTCTACGAGCAGTACTTC. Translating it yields CASGSPGTGFYEQYF.

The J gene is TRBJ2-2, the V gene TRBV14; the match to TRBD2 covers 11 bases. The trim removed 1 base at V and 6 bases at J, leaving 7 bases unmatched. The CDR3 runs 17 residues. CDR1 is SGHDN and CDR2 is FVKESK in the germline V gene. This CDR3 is CASSQGLLAGDPGELFF. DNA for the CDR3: TGTGCCAGCAGCCAAGGGTTACTAGCGGGAGATCCCGGGGAGCTGTTTTTT.

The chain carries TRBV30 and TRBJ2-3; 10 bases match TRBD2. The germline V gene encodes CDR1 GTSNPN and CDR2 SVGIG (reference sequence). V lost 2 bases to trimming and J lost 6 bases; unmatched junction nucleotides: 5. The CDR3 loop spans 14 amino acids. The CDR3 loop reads CAWSPGLAIDTQYF. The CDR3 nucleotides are TGTGCCTGGAGTCCGGGACTAGCGATTGATACGCAGTATTTT.

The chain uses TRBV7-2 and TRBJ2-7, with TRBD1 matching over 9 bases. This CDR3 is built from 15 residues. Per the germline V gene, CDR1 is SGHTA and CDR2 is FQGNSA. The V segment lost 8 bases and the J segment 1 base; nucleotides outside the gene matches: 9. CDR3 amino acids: CASCPGTGHSYEQYF. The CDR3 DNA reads TGTGCCAGCTGCCCCGGGACAGGGCATTCCTACGAGCAGTACTTC.

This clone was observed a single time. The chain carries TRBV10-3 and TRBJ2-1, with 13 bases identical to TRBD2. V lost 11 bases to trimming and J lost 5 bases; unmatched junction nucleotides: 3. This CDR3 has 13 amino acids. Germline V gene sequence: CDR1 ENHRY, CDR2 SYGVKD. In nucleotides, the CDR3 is TGTGCCTCGGGACTAGCGGGGAACAATGAGCAGTTCTTC. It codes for CASGLAGNNEQFF.

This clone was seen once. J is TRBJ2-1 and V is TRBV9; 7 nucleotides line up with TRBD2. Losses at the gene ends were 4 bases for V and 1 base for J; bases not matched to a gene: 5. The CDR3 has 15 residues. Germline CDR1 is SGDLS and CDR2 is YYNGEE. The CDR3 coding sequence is TGTGCCAGCAGCCCCCAGGGAGGGTCCTACAATGAGCAGTTCTTC. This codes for CASSPQGGSYNEQFF.

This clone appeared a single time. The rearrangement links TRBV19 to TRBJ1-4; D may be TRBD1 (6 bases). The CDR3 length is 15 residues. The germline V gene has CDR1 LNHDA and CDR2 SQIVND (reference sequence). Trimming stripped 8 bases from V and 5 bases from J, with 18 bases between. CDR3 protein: CASRSGQYSNEKLFF. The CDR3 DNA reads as TGTGCCAGTCGAAGTGGACAGTATTCGAATGAAAAACTGTTTTTT.